These 5 T cell receptor beta chains originate from one sample sequenced in a study of T cells in Graves' hyperthyroidism and ophthalmopathy. RNA transcripts yielded amplified TCR beta CDR3 regions. In the first-round RT-PCR of the TCR CDR3, the HTBI primer set was used. From the multiplex PCR reads, TCRdb called clonotypes with MiXCR, one entry per CDR3 protein. This sample yields around 500,000 distinct CDR3 sequences, of which around 15% are seen a single time; approximately 13% belongs to the top ten. Material for sequencing was blood. These receptor sequences come from a woman aged 40 to 50 with Graves' hyperthyroidism.

This clonotype was detected only a few times. As DNA, the CDR3 is TGTGCCAGCAGCCAAGCTCTTAGGGGAACTGAAGCTTTCTTT. It specifies CASSQALRGTEAFF. The chain combines TRBV14 with TRBJ1-1; D perhaps matches TRBD1 (5 bases). Germline-derived CDR1 and CDR2 are SGHDN and FVKESK. There are 14 residues in the CDR3. The V gene lost 1 base and the J gene lost 5 bases, with 11 bases spanning the gap.

The chain employs TRBV12-3 or TRBV12-4 and TRBJ2-7, with 10 bases aligning to TRBD2. The CDR3 spans 17 residues. The trim removed 2 bases at V and 5 bases at J, leaving 12 bases unmatched. The CDR3 region is CASSLSRDSGRTHEQYF. CDR3 in DNA: TGTGCCAGCAGTTTAAGTAGGGATAGCGGGAGGACCCACGAGCAGTACTTC.

Many counts were recorded for this clonotype. The CDR3 is CSASVPGQSYEQYF. CDR3 nucleotide sequence: TGCAGTGCTAGTGTACCGGGACAGTCCTACGAGCAGTACTTC. The chain joins TRBV20-1 to TRBJ2-7; 7 positions agree with TRBD1. Germline V gene data show CDR1 as DFQATT and CDR2 as SNEGSKA (reference sequence). CDR3 size: 14 residues. With V trimmed by 3 bases and J by 1 base, 6 bases remained unmatched.

The sample holds a few counts of this clonotype. The germline gene is not matched at one end of the junction; a read error may be the cause. V usage is TRBV7-8 and J usage is TRBJ1-2, with D hard to call. The CDR3 totals 14 residues. The germline CDR1 and CDR2 sequences are SGHVS and FQNEAQ. Here the CDR3 DNA reads TGTGCCGGCAGCTTAGAAGGGCGGGACTATGGCTACACCTTC. Protein product: CAGSLEGRDYGYTF.

The rearrangement joins TRBV5-1 to TRBJ2-7; 7 bases are shared with TRBD1. The germline CDR1 and CDR2 sequences are SGHRS and YFSETQ. Germline trimming cut 0 bases from V and 7 bases from J; bases unmatched to any gene: 10. The CDR3 has 15 amino acids. CDR3 bases: TGCGCCAGCAGCTTGGACAGGGGACCGCTTTCTGAGCAGTACTTC. Protein sequence: CASSLDRGPLSEQYF.